Following are 28 T cell receptor beta chains from one sample sequenced in a study of control samples from healthy donors and cancer patients. The method was immunoSEQ multiplex PCR; TCRdb's version includes in-frame clones alone and lacks a portion of them. The sample holds approximately 210,000 clones, roughly nine tenths seen once. The sequencing sample was made of blood. The receptors come from a man aged 30 to 45 in good health.

In DNA, the CDR3 is TGTGCCGGTGGGGACGGATCAACTAATGAAAAACTGTTTTTT. This sequence encodes CAGGDGSTNEKLFF. The chain uses TRBV6-5 and TRBJ1-4; D perhaps matches TRBD1 (5 bases). The CDR3 runs 14 residues. The V end was cut by 11 bases, the J end by 0 bases, with 13 bases between. The germline V gene encodes CDR1 MNHEY and CDR2 SVGAGI.

The rearrangement joins TRBV24-1 to TRBJ2-2, with TRBD1 matching over 11 bases. This CDR3 comprises 16 residues. Losses at the gene ends were 3 bases for V and 5 bases for J; bases not matched to a gene: 4. Germline-derived CDR1 and CDR2 are KGHDR and SFDVKD. Here the CDR3 reads CATSDPDRGHTGELFF. The CDR3 DNA reads TGTGCCACCAGTGATCCGGACAGGGGGCATACCGGGGAGCTGTTTTTT.

The chain combines TRBV12-3 or TRBV12-4 with TRBJ2-7; D is possibly TRBD1 or TRBD2 (5 bases each). V lost 6 bases, J lost 2 bases, and 11 bases lay in between. The CDR3 contains 13 residues. DNA for the CDR3: TGTGCCAGCAGCAGGGACGGACCCTACGAGCAGTACTTC. Protein product: CASSRDGPYEQYF.

V and J are TRBV5-1 and TRBJ2-3, with a tentative D call TRBD2 (5 bases). Germline V CDR1 and CDR2: SGHRS, YFSETQ. The CDR3 has 14 amino acids. V lost 4 bases and J 2 bases, leaving 11 bases between the germline ends. As DNA, the CDR3 is TGCGCCAGCAGCCACCGACTAAACACAGATACGCAGTATTTT. Protein product: CASSHRLNTDTQYF.

The V and J genes are TRBV7-3 and TRBJ1-1, with TRBD1 identical over 7 bases. Germline V gene data show CDR1 as SGHTA and CDR2 as FQGTGA. This CDR3 contains 13 residues. J was trimmed by 1 base and V by 5 bases; bases with no gene match: 1. The CDR3 here is CASSRQGNTEAFF. DNA of the CDR3: TGTGCCAGCAGCCGACAGGGGAACACTGAAGCTTTCTTT.

The genes are TRBV7-9 and TRBJ2-4; 8 nucleotides line up with TRBD1. The CDR3 runs 13 residues. Looked up from germline, CDR1 is SEHNR and CDR2 is FQNEAQ (reference sequence). V trimming: 5 bases; J trimming: 5 bases; junction bases outside the gene matches: 2. CDR3 DNA: TGTGCCAGCAGCCCGGGACAGGAAAACATTCAGTACTTC. Its protein is CASSPGQENIQYF.

The V gene is TRBV4-1, the J gene TRBJ1-4; the D gene is possibly TRBD1 (5 bases). This CDR3 comprises 16 residues. V gave up 1 base and J gave up 4 bases, with 13 bases separating them. The V gene's germline CDR1 is MGHRA and CDR2 YSYEKL. The CDR3 is CASSQGVDSYNEKLFF. CDR3 DNA sequence: TGCGCCAGCAGCCAAGGGGTAGACAGCTATAATGAAAAACTGTTTTTT.

This chain links TRBV5-1 with TRBJ1-4; TRBD1 agrees at 7 bases. This CDR3 comprises 17 residues. V lost 0 bases and J lost 5; bases outside the gene matches: 10. From germline, CDR1 is SGHRS and CDR2 YFSETQ. The CDR3 DNA is TGCGCCAGCAGCTTGGGAACTAGGACAGGAGAAAATGAAAAACTGTTTTTT. Translated, it gives CASSLGTRTGENEKLFF.

This clone was found once. This rearrangement joins TRBV27 to TRBJ1-3; possible D gene TRBD1, 5 bases. Looked up from germline, CDR1 is MNHEY and CDR2 is SMNVEV (reference sequence). CDR3 size: 18 residues. The ends were cut back, 3 bases at V and 0 bases at J, with 18 bases in the middle. Written as DNA, the CDR3 is TGTGCCAGCAGTTTGTACGCGGCAGGGACTCACTCTGGAAACACCATATATTTT. Translated, it gives CASSLYAAGTHSGNTIYF.

The chain joins TRBV10-3 to TRBJ1-6; tentatively, D is TRBD1 (6 bases). V lost 2 bases and J lost 9, with 17 bases in between. CDR1 ENHRY and CDR2 SYGVKD come from the germline V gene. The CDR3 covers 16 residues. CDR3 protein: CAISERSAGEGSPLHF. As DNA, the CDR3 is TGTGCCATCAGTGAGCGGTCAGCAGGGGAGGGTTCACCCCTCCACTTT.

V is TRBV25-1 and J is TRBJ1-5; 9 positions match TRBD1. The CDR3 runs to 15 residues. V shed 3 bases, J shed 3 bases, and the junction held 3 bases outside the gene matches. Germline lookup yields CDR1 MGHDK and CDR2 SYGVNS. The DNA of the CDR3 is TGTGCCAGCAGTGAGGGACAGGGTAACAATCAGCCCCAGCATTTT. Protein product: CASSEGQGNNQPQHF. The entire variable domain, with the rest obtained from reference TRBV25-1 and TRBJ1-5, is as follows: EADIYQTPRYLVIGTGKKITLECSQTMGHDKMYWYQQDPGMELHLIHYSYGVNSTEKGDLSSESTVSRIRTEHFPLTLESARPSHTSQYLCASSEGQGNNQPQHFGDGTRLSIL.

The CDR3 here is CASRASGDTEAFF. The CDR3 coding sequence is TGTGCCAGCAGGGCCTCGGGGGACACTGAAGCTTTCTTT. The chain joins TRBV6-6 to TRBJ1-1, with D possibly being TRBD1 (5 bases). The CDR3 is 13 residues long. Germline CDR1 is MNHNY and CDR2 is SVGAGI (reference sequence). V gave up 6 bases and J gave up 3 bases, with 11 bases separating them.

V gene TRBV30 combines with J gene TRBJ2-7, with D possibly being TRBD1 (5 bases). The CDR3 consists of 11 residues. V was clipped by 1 base and J by 5 bases, with 6 bases between them. Germline V gives CDR1 GTSNPN, CDR2 SVGIG (reference sequence). CDR3 DNA: TGTGCCTGGAGTGGGGGCCACGAGCAGTACTTC. It is translated as CAWSGGHEQYF.

The rearrangement links TRBV6-6 to TRBJ2-7; 10 bases match TRBD1. The V gene end was trimmed by 3 bases and the J gene end by 3 bases; junction bases not matched to a gene: 5. The CDR3 is made up of 15 amino acids. Germline CDR1 and CDR2: MNHNY and SVGAGI (reference sequence). CDR3 nucleotide sequence: TGTGCCAGCAGTTATCTCCGGGACAGGGGCTACGAGCAGTACTTC. This gives the protein CASSYLRDRGYEQYF.

The chain couples TRBV5-3 to TRBJ2-3; tentative D call: TRBD2 (6 bases). TRBV5-3 qualifies as an ORF whose function is uncertain. The CDR3 runs 16 residues. V lost 0 bases, J lost 0 bases, and 11 bases lay in between. The CDR3 region has the DNA TGTGCCAGAAGCTTGGATAGCGGCCCTAGCACAGATACGCAGTATTTT. Translated: CARSLDSGPSTDTQYF.

The V gene is TRBV3-1 (or the pseudogene TRBV3-2), the J gene TRBJ2-5; TRBD2 might be the D (5 bases). The germline V gene encodes CDR1 LGHDT and CDR2 YNNKEL (reference sequence). The CDR3 runs 18 residues. The ends were cut back, 4 bases at V and 5 bases at J, with 26 bases in the middle. The CDR3 is CASSLQTAGGLKSETQYF. The CDR3 DNA reads as TGTGCCAGCAGCCTTCAAACCGCGGGCGGCCTTAAGAGTGAGACCCAGTACTTC.

The chain has TRBV21-1 and TRBJ2-4; the D call TRBD2 from the table was never checked on the DNA. TRBV21-1 is classified as a pseudogene. This CDR3 has 15 residues. Here the CDR3 reads CASTFPGLAGNIQYF. The DNA for the CDR3 is TGTGCCAGCACCTTCCCGGGACTAGCAGGAAACATTCAGTACTTC.

This clone was seen once. V and J are TRBV18 and TRBJ2-1; TRBD1 is a possible D gene (5 bases). Germline CDR1 and CDR2: KGHSH and LQKENI. Trimming pared 2 bases from V and 0 bases from J, leaving 8 bases between. The CDR3 is 15 amino acids. The CDR3 DNA sequence: TGTGCCAGCTCACCAGGGGCGCCCTCCTACAATGAGCAGTTCTTC. This codes for CASSPGAPSYNEQFF.

The V call is TRBV11-2, the J call TRBJ2-1; 9 bases line up with TRBD2. With 1 base clipped from V and 4 bases from J, the junction kept 2 bases outside the gene matches. Germline V lookup: CDR1 SGHAT, CDR2 FQNNGV. This CDR3 contains 15 residues. As DNA, the CDR3 is TGTGCCAGCAGCTTAGGACTAGCGGATTACAATGAGCAGTTCTTC. Amino acids: CASSLGLADYNEQFF.

The chain is built from TRBV9 and TRBJ2-2; TRBD2 agrees at 7 bases. CDR1 and CDR2 (germline): SGDLS, YYNGEE. The CDR3 consists of 16 residues. Trimming took 0 bases from V and 7 from J; bases not matched to a gene: 9. The CDR3 nucleotides read TGTGCCAGCAGCGTAGAACGGACTAGTGGGGTCGGGGAGCTGTTTTTT. Translation gives CASSVERTSGVGELFF.

This chain uses TRBV7-9 with TRBJ1-1; no clear D. The CDR3 totals 17 residues. CDR1 is SEHNR and CDR2 is FQNEAQ in the germline V gene (reference sequence). V lost 5 bases and J lost 3, with 22 bases in between. CDR3 coding DNA: TGTGCCAGCAGCGAACCCGTTGCGGGCCGGCGGGACACTGAAGCTTTCTTT. Its protein is CASSEPVAGRRDTEAFF.

The sample holds one count of this clone. The chain carries TRBV12-3 or TRBV12-4 and TRBJ1-1, with D possibly matching TRBD1 (5 bases). The CDR3 runs to 13 residues. V gave up 3 bases and J gave up 5 bases, with 10 bases separating them. Written as DNA, the CDR3 is TGTGCCAGCAGTTTTGGAGGGGTAACTGAAGCTTTCTTT. Protein sequence: CASSFGGVTEAFF.

This clone came up once. The genes are TRBV3-1 (or the pseudogene TRBV3-2) and TRBJ1-6; D is perhaps TRBD1 (5 bases). CDR1 is LGHDT, CDR2 YNNKEL, per germline (reference sequence). Trimming cost V 5 bases and J 10 bases, with 18 bases left between them. There are 15 residues in the CDR3. CDR3 DNA: TGTGCCAGCAGCTCTCCTGGGGGGGGAGAGTCACCCCTCCACTTT. Its protein product is CASSSPGGGESPLHF.

The J gene is TRBJ1-1, the V gene TRBV20-1, with D unclear. Germline values: CDR1 DFQATT, CDR2 SNEGSKA (reference sequence). Trimming pared 3 bases from V and 5 bases from J, leaving 4 bases between. The CDR3 loop spans 10 amino acids. The CDR3 coding sequence is TGCAGTGCTAGTCGAACTGAAGCTTTCTTT. Its translation is CSASRTEAFF.

The J gene is TRBJ2-5, the V gene TRBV5-1; maybe TRBD2 (6 bases). Germline V gene data show CDR1 as SGHRS and CDR2 as YFSETQ. Trimming stripped 0 bases from V and 5 bases from J, with 11 bases between. The CDR3 runs 14 residues. CDR3 sequence: CASSLDQEGETQYF. The DNA for the CDR3 is TGCGCCAGCAGCTTGGATCAGGAGGGGGAGACCCAGTACTTC.

This chain connects TRBV6-2 or TRBV6-3 to TRBJ1-4, with TRBD1 as a possible D gene (5 bases). The V and J ends lost 4 bases and 10 bases respectively, with 19 bases between them. Germline CDR1 is MNHEY and CDR2 is SVGEGT. The CDR3 is 15 residues long. In DNA form, the CDR3 reads TGTGCCAGCAGTTCGGCCGGGACCGACCACGTAAAACTGTTTTTT. This gives the protein CASSSAGTDHVKLFF.

The rearrangement links TRBV10-1 to TRBJ2-3, with TRBD1 matching 10 bases. The CDR3 totals 15 residues. V trimming: 3 bases; J trimming: 4 bases; junction bases outside the gene matches: 4. Germline V gene sequence: CDR1 WNHNN, CDR2 SYGVQD (reference sequence). The CDR3 is CASSDIGQGADTQYF. In DNA, the CDR3 is TGCGCCAGCAGTGACATAGGACAGGGGGCAGATACGCAGTATTTT.

This clone was found once. The chain carries TRBV5-1 and TRBJ1-1; 8 nucleotides align to TRBD1. V dropped 4 bases and J dropped 7; count of bases not matched to a gene: 12. In germline, CDR1 is SGHRS, CDR2 YFSETQ. CDR3 length: 15 amino acids. CDR3 region: CASSPGTGGGFEAFF. The CDR3 nucleotides are TGCGCCAGCAGCCCCGGGACAGGAGGGGGCTTTGAAGCTTTCTTT.